This T cell receptor beta chain derives from a study of blood T cell repertoires in COVID-19. Study context: PBMCs, B-cell-depleted T cells, or T cells were the source of the cDNA or gDNA that made up the material.

The CDR3 totals 15 residues. Germline lookup yields CDR1 SGHRS and CDR2 YFSETQ. V was pared by 2 bases and J by 0 bases, with 4 bases of the junction left unmatched. Data came from immunoSEQ multiplex PCR; TCRdb stores just in-frame clones and leaves some out. The profile shows about 300,000 clones, about nine tenths of them singletons. Sequences were obtained from PBMCs or T cells enriched from blood (not recorded which). The receptor comes from a woman between 18 and 30 years old who had recovered from COVID-19. The chain couples TRBV5-1 to TRBJ1-2, with 7 bases lining up with TRBD1. This CDR3 reads CASSFRDSANYGYTF. The CDR3 DNA follows: TGCGCCAGCAGCTTTAGGGACAGCGCTAACTATGGCTACACCTTC.